This is a list of T cell receptor beta chains from one sample in a study of T-cell reconstitution after alpha-beta-depleted transplantation in children. TCRdb called the PCR reads again in MiXCR, with one record for every CDR3 protein. The sample holds 750,000 to 950,000 distinct CDR3 sequences, about 15% seen once. Sequenced here: PBMCs, mostly from graft donor cells, sampled 360 days after TCRalphabeta/CD19-depleted stem cell transplant. The receptors stem from a male patient younger than 18 who had a stem cell transplant for acute lymphoblastic leukemia, so the T cells may come from the graft donor. The CDR3 runs from the conserved cysteine through the conserved F or W. The size field is filled for only some rows; it gives once, few, many or a size class.

v_call clone_size cdr3_length cdr3_aa
TRBV14 - 18 CASSQYSLGRISYNEQFF
TRBV19 - 14 CASSPFGSSNEQYF
TRBV12-3/TRBV12-4 many 11 CLEKGSYEQYF
TRBV4-1 many 16 CASSQDRTHTYQPQHF
TRBV9 few 16 CASSVVPQGPYNEQFF
TRBV6-5 few 14 CASSYETGNTEAFF
TRBV3-1 - 15 CASSLRTHRADTQYF
TRBV20-1 few 14 CSASLVLAKNIQYF
TRBV2 - 14 CASSTGTPQETQYF
TRBV7-6 few 12 CASSLEVGEQYF
TRBV19 - 13 CASETRAGSEAFF
TRBV5-5 - 16 CASSLGRGLAPDTQYF
TRBV14 - 16 CASSPPVRDTNQPQHF
TRBV3-1 - 18 CASSQDLPMSFQGQTQYF
TRBV5-1 many 15 CASSFPGRENNEQFF
TRBV7-2 - 21 CASNPLWQGAGFRALTDTQYF
TRBV5-1 - 17 CASSVGGFRVGGETQYF
TRBV5-4 many 15 CASSLELAGNNEQFF